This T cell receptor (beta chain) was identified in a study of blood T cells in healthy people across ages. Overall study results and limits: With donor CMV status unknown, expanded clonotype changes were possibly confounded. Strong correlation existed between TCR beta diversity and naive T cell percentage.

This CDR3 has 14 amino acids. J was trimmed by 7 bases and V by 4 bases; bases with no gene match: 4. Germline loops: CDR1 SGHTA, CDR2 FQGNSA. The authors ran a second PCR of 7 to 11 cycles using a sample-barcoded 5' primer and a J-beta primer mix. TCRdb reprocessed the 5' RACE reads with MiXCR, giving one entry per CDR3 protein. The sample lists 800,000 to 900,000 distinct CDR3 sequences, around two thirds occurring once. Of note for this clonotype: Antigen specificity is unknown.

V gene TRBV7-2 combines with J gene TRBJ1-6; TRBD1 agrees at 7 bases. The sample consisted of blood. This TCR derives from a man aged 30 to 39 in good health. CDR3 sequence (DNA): TGTGCCAGCAGCTACACAGGGGCGAATTCACCCCTCCACTTT. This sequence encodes CASSYTGANSPLHF.